What follows are 24 T cell receptor beta chains derived from one specimen sequenced in a study of T cells in Graves' hyperthyroidism and ophthalmopathy. TCR beta CDR3 sequences were amplified from RNA transcripts. When the TCR CDR3 underwent first-round RT-PCR, the HTBI primer set was used. TCRdb ran MiXCR on the multiplex PCR reads and lists one entry per CDR3 protein. The repertoire holds about 840,000 distinct CDR3 sequences, with more than 30% as singletons. What was sequenced was blood. These TCRs come from a young man with Graves' hyperthyroidism.

The CDR3 bases are TGTGCCAGCAGCTTAAGGCGGACAGGGTGGGACACTGAAGCTTTCTTT. Residues: CASSLRRTGWDTEAFF. The chain has TRBV7-2 and TRBJ1-1, with TRBD1 matching over 8 bases. V shed 2 bases and J 3 bases; nucleotides not matched to a gene: 8. Germline V gives CDR1 SGHTA, CDR2 FQGNSA. The CDR3 runs 16 residues.

The chain carries TRBV20-1 and TRBJ2-5; 13 positions match TRBD2. The CDR3 sequence is 16 residues long. Germline V CDR1 and CDR2: DFQATT, SNEGSKA (reference sequence). J lost 5 bases, V lost 6 bases, and 12 bases had no gene match. CDR3 sequence: CSATRTSGSMLETQYF. The DNA for the CDR3 is TGCAGTGCAACGCGGACTAGCGGGAGTATGCTTGAGACCCAGTACTTC.

As regards this clonotype: The junction departs from germline at one end; a sequencing error may be responsible. The chain carries TRBV5-1 and TRBJ2-6; D is ambiguous. Germline assignment: CDR1 SGHRS and CDR2 YFSETQ. The CDR3 is 10 residues long. The CDR3, as DNA: TGTACCAGCAGCTCCGGGGTCCTGACTTTC. It specifies CTSSSGVLTF.

The rearrangement uses TRBV7-2 and TRBJ1-2; D might be TRBD1 (5 bases). The CDR3 is 15 amino acids. Germline CDR1 and CDR2: SGHTA and FQGNSA. The ends were cut back, 6 bases at V and 0 bases at J, with 14 bases in the middle. CDR3 loop: CASRSGRISNYGYTF. The CDR3 bases are TGTGCCAGCAGATCGGGACGGATATCTAACTATGGCTACACCTTC.

The chain uses TRBV12-3 or TRBV12-4 and TRBJ2-2; a weak D match, TRBD2 (5 bases). V was trimmed by 6 bases and J by 6 bases, leaving 14 bases between them. CDR3 length: 14 residues. The DNA of the CDR3 is TGTGCCAGCAGCCGAGCCGGGGAACCCGGGGAGCTGTTTTTT. Translation: CASSRAGEPGELFF.

The gene calls are TRBV19 and TRBJ1-5, with 7 bases aligning to TRBD1. Trimming at V came to 4 bases and at J to 4 bases, leaving 7 bases not matched to a gene. Per the germline V gene, CDR1 is LNHDA and CDR2 is SQIVND (reference sequence). This CDR3 contains 15 residues. CDR3 region: CASSTGRGPNQPQHF. CDR3 in DNA: TGTGCCAGTAGTACAGGGAGGGGGCCAAATCAGCCCCAGCATTTT.

The chain carries TRBV9 and TRBJ1-2; possible D gene TRBD1, 6 bases. Germline lookup yields CDR1 SGDLS and CDR2 YYNGEE. The CDR3 totals 15 residues. V lost 0 bases and J 1 base, leaving 10 bases between the germline ends. This CDR3 reads CASSVDGGRNYGYTF. The CDR3 DNA reads TGTGCCAGCAGCGTAGACGGGGGGCGTAACTATGGCTACACCTTC. Together with reference TRBV9 and TRBJ1-2, the CDR3 gives the full variable domain: DSGVTQTPKHLITATGQRVTLRCSPRSGDLSVYWYQQSLDQGLQFLIQYYNGEERAKGNILERFSAQQFPDLHSELNLSSLELGDSALYFCASSVDGGRNYGYTFGSGTRLTVV.

The chain couples TRBV7-9 to TRBJ1-3; no clear D gene. In germline, CDR1 is SEHNR, CDR2 FQNEAQ (reference sequence). V gave up 11 bases and J gave up 8 bases, with 10 bases separating them. The CDR3 length is 10 residues. The CDR3 nucleotides are TGTGCCTCCTCCCGTGACACCATATATTTT. Translation: CASSRDTIYF.

The chain recombines TRBV27 with TRBJ2-7, with TRBD1 as a possible D gene (6 bases). The germline CDR1 and CDR2 sequences are MNHEY and SMNVEV (reference sequence). Trimming pared 5 bases from V and 4 bases from J, leaving 12 bases between. This CDR3 contains 13 residues. The CDR3 DNA follows: TGTGCCAGCAGTGCAGGGGAGACATACGAGCAGTACTTC. This translates into CASSAGETYEQYF.

This clonotype was counted only a few times. The rearrangement links TRBV19 to TRBJ2-5; TRBD2 is a possible D gene (6 bases). CDR1 is LNHDA and CDR2 is SQIVND in the germline V gene (reference sequence). The V end was cut by 3 bases, the J end by 5 bases, with 13 bases between. This CDR3 has 14 residues. The CDR3 DNA follows: TGTGCCAGTAGTATCACACTAGCAGGGGAGACCCAGTACTTC. Amino acids: CASSITLAGETQYF.

The chain's CDR3 is CASSLASSGPAEQYF. The CDR3 nucleotides are TGTGCCAGCAGCTTAGCCTCATCGGGGCCGGCAGAGCAGTACTTC. V and J are TRBV7-3 and TRBJ2-7; D could derive from TRBD1 or TRBD2 (5 bases each). Germline-derived CDR1 and CDR2 are SGHTA and FQGTGA. Trimming left V 2 bases short and J 7 bases short, with 18 bases between. The CDR3 has 15 amino acids.

V usage is TRBV6-1 and J usage is TRBJ2-6, with D possibly being TRBD1 (5 bases). The CDR3 sequence is 16 residues long. Trimming cost V 6 bases and J 0 bases, with 12 bases left between them. CDR1 MNHNS and CDR2 SASEGT come from the germline V gene. The CDR3 protein is CASRQDRYSGANVLTF. The CDR3, as DNA: TGTGCCAGCAGACAAGACAGATACTCTGGGGCCAACGTCCTGACTTTC.

This clonotype showed up many times. The V call is TRBV15, the J call TRBJ2-2; 7 bases map to TRBD2. Germline trimming cut 8 bases from V and 0 bases from J; bases unmatched to any gene: 6. Looked up from germline, CDR1 is LNHNV and CDR2 is YYDKDF (reference sequence). There are 15 residues in the CDR3. CDR3 bases: TGTGCCACCTCCTCGGGGGGAGCGAACACCGGGGAGCTGTTTTTT. It translates to CATSSGGANTGELFF.

This clonotype was recorded once. One junction end does not reproduce the germline sequence, and a read error may be involved. The chain is built from TRBV7-2 and TRBJ1-2; D is perhaps TRBD1 (5 bases). Germline V CDR1 and CDR2: SGHTA, FQGNSA. The CDR3 is 15 amino acids. The CDR3 coding sequence is TGTGCCAGCAGCCTGGGGGATTACGATAACTATGGCTACCCCTTC. Amino acid sequence: CASSLGDYDNYGYPF.

This chain joins TRBV9 and TRBJ2-7; D gene ambiguous. The V gene lost 2 bases and the J gene lost 1 base, with 10 bases spanning the gap. The CDR3 has 14 amino acids. Germline CDR1 reads SGDLS; CDR2 reads YYNGEE. The CDR3: CASSVSPGSYEQYF. The CDR3 bases are TGTGCCAGCAGCGTTTCCCCCGGTTCCTACGAGCAGTACTTC.

A word on this clonotype: This may be a read error: a much more frequent sequence differs by one nucleotide. V and J are TRBV7-2 and TRBJ1-2; D perhaps matches TRBD1 (6 bases). CDR3 length: 15 residues. Germline V CDR1 and CDR2: SGHTA, FQGNSA. CDR3 in DNA: TGTGCCAGCAGCTTAGTTTTGGGGGGGCGCGGTGGCCACACCTTC. Its translation is CASSLVLGGRGGHTF.

The table lists this clonotype with many counts. The V call is TRBV29-1, the J call TRBJ1-2, with a weak D call TRBD1 (6 bases). Between the trimmed V and J ends, which lost 0 bases and 5 bases, there was a span of 13 bases. Germline CDR1 reads SQVTM; CDR2 reads ANQGSEA. The CDR3 is made up of 14 amino acids. In nucleotides, the CDR3 is TGCAGCGTTGAAGATAGGGGGGAGGCATATGGCTACACCTTC. This sequence encodes CSVEDRGEAYGYTF.

In its sample, this clonotype was seen many times. The junction departs from germline at one end; a sequencing error may be responsible. This chain links TRBV2 with TRBJ1-2; 8 nucleotides match TRBD1. CDR3 length: 13 residues. CDR1 and CDR2 (germline): SNHLY, FYNNEI. The CDR3 DNA is TGTGCCAGCAGTGAAGCGGGGACAGGTGGCCACACCTTC. Translation gives CASSEAGTGGHTF.

This rearrangement joins TRBV20-1 to TRBJ2-3; D ambiguous. This CDR3 contains 10 residues. CDR1 is DFQATT, CDR2 SNEGSKA, per germline (reference sequence). Trimming took 3 bases from V and 5 from J, leaving 3 bases between them. The CDR3 here is CSASLDTQYF. For the CDR3, the DNA is TGCAGTGCTAGCCTAGATACGCAGTATTTT.

The V gene is TRBV4-1, the J gene TRBJ2-3; D not resolved. CDR3 length: 16 residues. V was clipped by 4 bases and J by 1 base, with 15 bases between them. From germline, CDR1 is MGHRA and CDR2 YSYEKL. CDR3 bases: TGCGCCAGCAGCCCTGGCCTAGTCGGTGGCACAGATACGCAGTATTTT. As protein: CASSPGLVGGTDTQYF.

This clonotype was observed at least ten times. The chain recombines TRBV5-1 with TRBJ1-6; 8 bases map to TRBD1. Per germline, CDR1 SGHRS and CDR2 YFSETQ. V lost 4 bases, J lost 10 bases, and 7 bases stayed unmatched. This CDR3 contains 14 residues. CDR3 region: CASSLQTGESPLHF. In nucleotides, the CDR3 is TGCGCCAGCAGCCTTCAGACAGGGGAATCACCCCTCCACTTT.

Comment on this clonotype: An end of the junction differs from the germline gene, which may be a read error. This CDR3 reads CASGILAGGTEAFF. The CDR3 region has the DNA TGTGCCAGTGGTATTTTAGCAGGGGGGACTGAAGCTTTCTTT. V gene TRBV19 combines with J gene TRBJ1-1; 7 positions agree with TRBD1. This CDR3 spans 14 amino acids. From germline, CDR1 is LNHDA and CDR2 SQIVND (reference sequence).

This clonotype turned up a few times. The chain employs TRBV12-3 or TRBV12-4 and TRBJ1-5, with D tentatively TRBD1 (6 bases). The CDR3 runs to 16 residues. Trimming cost V 5 bases and J 2 bases, with 16 bases left between them. CDR3 sequence reads: CASSVLGGEGNQPQHF. CDR3 coding DNA: TGTGCCAGCAGTGTCCTGGGGGGCGAGGGCAATCAGCCCCAGCATTTT.

This clonotype was found a few times. V and J are TRBV7-9 and TRBJ2-7; TRBD1 is a possible D gene (5 bases). The CDR3 runs 14 residues. Per germline, CDR1 SEHNR and CDR2 FQNEAQ (reference sequence). Trimming cost V 4 bases and J 5 bases, with 15 bases left between them. The CDR3 protein is CASSSPEGVDEQYF. CDR3 in DNA: TGTGCCAGCAGCTCCCCTGAAGGGGTAGACGAGCAGTACTTC.